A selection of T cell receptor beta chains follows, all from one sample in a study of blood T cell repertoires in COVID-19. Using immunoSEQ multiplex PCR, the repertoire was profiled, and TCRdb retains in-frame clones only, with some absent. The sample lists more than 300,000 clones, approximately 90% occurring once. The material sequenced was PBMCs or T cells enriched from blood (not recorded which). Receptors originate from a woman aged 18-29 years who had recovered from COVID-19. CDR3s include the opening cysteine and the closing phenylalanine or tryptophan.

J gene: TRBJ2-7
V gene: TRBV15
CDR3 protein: CATSRERGGPYEQYF

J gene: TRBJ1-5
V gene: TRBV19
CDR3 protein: CASSISGNQPQHF

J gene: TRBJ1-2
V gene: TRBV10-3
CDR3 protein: CAISVSPGQDYGYTF

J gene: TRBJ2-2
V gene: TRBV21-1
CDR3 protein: CASTITTSGYSIANTGELFF

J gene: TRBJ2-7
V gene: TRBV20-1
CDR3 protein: CSASFPDRAHEQYF

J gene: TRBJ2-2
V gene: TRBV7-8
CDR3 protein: CASSLNRGGSGELFF

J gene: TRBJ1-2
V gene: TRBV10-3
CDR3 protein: CAVPQDSNYGYTF

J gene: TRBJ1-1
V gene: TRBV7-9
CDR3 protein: CASSETGDLAFF

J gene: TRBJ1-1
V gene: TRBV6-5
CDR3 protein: CASRRGPTAEAFF

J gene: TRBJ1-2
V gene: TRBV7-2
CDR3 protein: CASSRGQNYGYTF

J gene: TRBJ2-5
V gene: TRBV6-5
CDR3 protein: CASRPQGEETQYF

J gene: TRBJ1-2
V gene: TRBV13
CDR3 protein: CASSIGQNLYGYTF

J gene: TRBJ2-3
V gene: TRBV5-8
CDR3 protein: CASSRLEGTDTQYF

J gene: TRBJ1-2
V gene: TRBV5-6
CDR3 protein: CASSSKGLVGYGYTF